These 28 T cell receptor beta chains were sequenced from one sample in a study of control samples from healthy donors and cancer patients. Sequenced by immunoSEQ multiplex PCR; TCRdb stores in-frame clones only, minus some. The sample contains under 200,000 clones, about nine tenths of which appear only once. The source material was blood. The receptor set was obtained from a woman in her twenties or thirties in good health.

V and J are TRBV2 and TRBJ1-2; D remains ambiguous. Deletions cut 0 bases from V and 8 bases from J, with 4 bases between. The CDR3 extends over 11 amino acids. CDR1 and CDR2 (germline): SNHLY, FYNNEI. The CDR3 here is CASSEASGYTF. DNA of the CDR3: TGTGCCAGCAGTGAAGCGTCAGGCTACACCTTC.

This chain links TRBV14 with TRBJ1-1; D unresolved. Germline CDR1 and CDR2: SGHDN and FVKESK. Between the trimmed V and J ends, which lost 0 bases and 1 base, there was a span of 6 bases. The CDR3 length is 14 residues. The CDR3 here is CASSQEGGNTEAFF. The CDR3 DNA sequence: TGTGCCAGCAGCCAAGAGGGAGGGAACACTGAAGCTTTCTTT.

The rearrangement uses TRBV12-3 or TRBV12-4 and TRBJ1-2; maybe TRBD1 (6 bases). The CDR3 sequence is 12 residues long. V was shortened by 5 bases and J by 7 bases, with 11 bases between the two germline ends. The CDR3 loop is CASSRGQGGYTF. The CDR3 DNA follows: TGTGCCAGCAGTCGGGGGCAGGGTGGCTACACCTTC.

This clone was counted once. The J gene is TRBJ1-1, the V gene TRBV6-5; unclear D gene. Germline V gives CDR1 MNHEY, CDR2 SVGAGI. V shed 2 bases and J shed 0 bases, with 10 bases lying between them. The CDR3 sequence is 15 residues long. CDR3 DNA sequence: TGTGCCAGCAGTTACGACCCATCCATGAACACTGAAGCTTTCTTT. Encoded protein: CASSYDPSMNTEAFF.

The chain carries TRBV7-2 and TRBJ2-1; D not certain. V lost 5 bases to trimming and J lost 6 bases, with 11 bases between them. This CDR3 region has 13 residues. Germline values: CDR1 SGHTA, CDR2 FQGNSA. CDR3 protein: CASSPTRVNEQFF. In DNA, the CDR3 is TGTGCCAGCAGCCCGACCCGGGTCAATGAGCAGTTCTTC.

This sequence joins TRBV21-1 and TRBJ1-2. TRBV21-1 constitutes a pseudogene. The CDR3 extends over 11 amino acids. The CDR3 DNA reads TGTGCCAGCAGCAAGGGTGATGGCTACACCTTC. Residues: CASSKGDGYTF.

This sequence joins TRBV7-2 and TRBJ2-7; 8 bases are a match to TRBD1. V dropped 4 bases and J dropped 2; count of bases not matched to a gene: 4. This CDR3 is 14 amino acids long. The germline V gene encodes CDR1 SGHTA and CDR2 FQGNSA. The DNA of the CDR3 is TGTGCCAGCAGCTCCGACAGGGGACCCTACGAGCAGTACTTC. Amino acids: CASSSDRGPYEQYF.

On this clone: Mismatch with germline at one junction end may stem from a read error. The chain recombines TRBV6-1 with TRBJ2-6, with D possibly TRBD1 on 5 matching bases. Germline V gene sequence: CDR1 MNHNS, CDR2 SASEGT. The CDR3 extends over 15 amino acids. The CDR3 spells CASREGASGANVLTF. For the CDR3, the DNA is TGTGCCAGCAGGGAAGGGGCCTCTGGGGCCAACGTCCTGACTTTC.

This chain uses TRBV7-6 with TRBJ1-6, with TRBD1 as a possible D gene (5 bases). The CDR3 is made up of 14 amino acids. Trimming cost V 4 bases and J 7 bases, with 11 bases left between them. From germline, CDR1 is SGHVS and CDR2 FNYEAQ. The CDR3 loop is CASSSGTFNSPLHF. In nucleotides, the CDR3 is TGTGCCAGCAGCTCAGGGACTTTCAATTCACCCCTCCACTTT.

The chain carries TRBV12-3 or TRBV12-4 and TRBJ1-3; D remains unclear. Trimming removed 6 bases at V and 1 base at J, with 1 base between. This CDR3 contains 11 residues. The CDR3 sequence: CASRSGNTIYF. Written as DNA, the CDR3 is TGTGCCAGCAGATCTGGAAACACCATATATTTT.

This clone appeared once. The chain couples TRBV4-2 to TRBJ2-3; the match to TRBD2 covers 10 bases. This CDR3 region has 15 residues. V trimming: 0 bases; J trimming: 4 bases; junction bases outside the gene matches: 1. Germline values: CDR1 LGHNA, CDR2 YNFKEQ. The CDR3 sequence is CASSQDLAGADTQYF. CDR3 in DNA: TGTGCCAGCAGCCAAGATCTAGCGGGGGCAGATACGCAGTATTTT.

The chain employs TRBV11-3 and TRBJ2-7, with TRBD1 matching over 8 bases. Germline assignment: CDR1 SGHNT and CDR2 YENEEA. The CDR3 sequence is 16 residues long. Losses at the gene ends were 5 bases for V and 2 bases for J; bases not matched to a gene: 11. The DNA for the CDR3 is TGTGCCAGCAGCACCCGACAGGGGCGGACTGCCTACGAGCAGTACTTC. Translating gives CASSTRQGRTAYEQYF.

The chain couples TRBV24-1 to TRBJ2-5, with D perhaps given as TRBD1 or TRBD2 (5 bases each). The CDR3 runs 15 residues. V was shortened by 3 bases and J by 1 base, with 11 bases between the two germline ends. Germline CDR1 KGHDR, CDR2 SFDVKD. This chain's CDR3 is CATSDAGTGQETQYF. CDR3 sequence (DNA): TGTGCCACCAGTGATGCCGGGACCGGCCAAGAGACCCAGTACTTC.

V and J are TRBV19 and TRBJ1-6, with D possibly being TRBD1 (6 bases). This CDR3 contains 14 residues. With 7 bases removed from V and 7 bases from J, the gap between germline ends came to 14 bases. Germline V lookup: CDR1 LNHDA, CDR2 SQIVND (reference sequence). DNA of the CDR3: TGTGCCAGTACCACCGGGACACACAATTCACCCCTCCACTTT. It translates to CASTTGTHNSPLHF.

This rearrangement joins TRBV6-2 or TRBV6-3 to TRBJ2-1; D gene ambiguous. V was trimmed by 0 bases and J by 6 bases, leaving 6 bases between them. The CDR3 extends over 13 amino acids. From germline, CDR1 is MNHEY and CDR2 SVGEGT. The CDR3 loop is CASSYSASNEQFF. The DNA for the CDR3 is TGTGCCAGCAGTTACTCGGCTAGCAATGAGCAGTTCTTC.

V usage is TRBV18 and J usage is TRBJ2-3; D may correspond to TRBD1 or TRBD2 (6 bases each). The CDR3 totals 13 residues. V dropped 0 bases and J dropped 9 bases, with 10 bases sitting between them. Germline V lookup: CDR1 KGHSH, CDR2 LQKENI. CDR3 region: CASSPPEGVTQYF. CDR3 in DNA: TGTGCCAGCTCACCACCGGAGGGGGTCACGCAGTATTTT.

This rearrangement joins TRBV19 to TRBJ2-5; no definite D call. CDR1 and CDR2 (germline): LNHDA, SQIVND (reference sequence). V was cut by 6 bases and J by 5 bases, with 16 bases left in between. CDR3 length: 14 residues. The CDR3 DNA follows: TGTGCCAGTAGAACCCAGGACGGCCCCGAGACCCAGTACTTC. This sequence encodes CASRTQDGPETQYF.

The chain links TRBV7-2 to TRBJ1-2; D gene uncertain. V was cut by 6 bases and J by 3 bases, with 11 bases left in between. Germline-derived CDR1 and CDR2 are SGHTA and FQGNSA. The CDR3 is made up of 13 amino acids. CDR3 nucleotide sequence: TGTGCCAGCAGTGCCTCCCGGGACTATGGCTACACCTTC. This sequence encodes CASSASRDYGYTF.

The CDR3 protein is CASSPWAGSYEQYF. In nucleotides, the CDR3 is TGTGCCAGCAGCCCCTGGGCGGGGTCCTACGAGCAGTACTTC. The rearrangement links TRBV11-2 to TRBJ2-7; a weak D match, TRBD2 (6 bases). Germline lookup yields CDR1 SGHAT and CDR2 FQNNGV. V was clipped by 5 bases and J by 1 base, with 12 bases between them. CDR3 size: 14 residues.

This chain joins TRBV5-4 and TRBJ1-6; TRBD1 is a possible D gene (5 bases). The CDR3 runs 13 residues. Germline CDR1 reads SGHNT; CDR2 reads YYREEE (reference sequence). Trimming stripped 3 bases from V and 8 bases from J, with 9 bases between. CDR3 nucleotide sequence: TGTGCCAGCAGCTCGGGGGGGGATTCACCCCTCCACTTT. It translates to CASSSGGDSPLHF.

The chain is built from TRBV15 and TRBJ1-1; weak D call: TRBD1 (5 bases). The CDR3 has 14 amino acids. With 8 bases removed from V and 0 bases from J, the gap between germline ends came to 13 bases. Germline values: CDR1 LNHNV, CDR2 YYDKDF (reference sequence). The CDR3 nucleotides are TGTGCCACCTTACCGGGACGGATGAACACTGAAGCTTTCTTT. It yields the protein CATLPGRMNTEAFF.

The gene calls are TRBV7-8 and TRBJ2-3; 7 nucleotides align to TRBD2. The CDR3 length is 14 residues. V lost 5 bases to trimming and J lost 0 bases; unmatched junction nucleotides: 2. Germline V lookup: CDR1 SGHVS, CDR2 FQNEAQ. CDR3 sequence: CASSERDSTDTQYF. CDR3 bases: TGTGCCAGCAGCGAGCGGGACAGCACAGATACGCAGTATTTT.

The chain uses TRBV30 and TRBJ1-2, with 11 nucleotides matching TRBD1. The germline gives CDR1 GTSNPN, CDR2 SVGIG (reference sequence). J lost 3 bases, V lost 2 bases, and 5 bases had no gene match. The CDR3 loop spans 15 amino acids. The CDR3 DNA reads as TGTGCCTGGAGTTACCGGGACAGGGGGGACTATGGCTACACCTTC. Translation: CAWSYRDRGDYGYTF.

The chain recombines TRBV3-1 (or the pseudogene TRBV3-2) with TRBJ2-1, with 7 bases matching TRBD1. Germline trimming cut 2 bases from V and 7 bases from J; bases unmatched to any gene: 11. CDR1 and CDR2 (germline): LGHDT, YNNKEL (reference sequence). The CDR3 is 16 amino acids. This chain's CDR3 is CASSQLTDIQGNEQFF. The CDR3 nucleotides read TGTGCCAGCAGCCAACTTACCGACATACAGGGGAATGAGCAGTTCTTC.

In nucleotides, the CDR3 is TGTGCCAGCAGGCCGCCCGGGACAGGGGGCACAGATACGCAGTATTTT. Protein product: CASRPPGTGGTDTQYF. This chain links TRBV28 with TRBJ2-3, with 10 bases that match TRBD1. This CDR3 is 16 amino acids long. Germline V CDR1 and CDR2: MDHEN, SYDVKM. V trimming: 6 bases; J trimming: 1 base; junction bases outside the gene matches: 7.

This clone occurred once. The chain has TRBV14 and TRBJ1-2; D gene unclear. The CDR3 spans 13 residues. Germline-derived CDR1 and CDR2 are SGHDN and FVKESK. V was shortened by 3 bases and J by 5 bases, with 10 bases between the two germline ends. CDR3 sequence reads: CASSHVTAYGYTF. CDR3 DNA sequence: TGTGCCAGCAGCCATGTTACAGCTTATGGCTACACCTTC.

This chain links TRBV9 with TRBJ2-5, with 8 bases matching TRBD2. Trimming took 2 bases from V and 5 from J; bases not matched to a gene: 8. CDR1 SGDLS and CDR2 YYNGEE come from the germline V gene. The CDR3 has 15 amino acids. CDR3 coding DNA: TGTGCCAGCAGCGTGGGGGGACTAGGCGGCGAGACCCAGTACTTC. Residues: CASSVGGLGGETQYF.

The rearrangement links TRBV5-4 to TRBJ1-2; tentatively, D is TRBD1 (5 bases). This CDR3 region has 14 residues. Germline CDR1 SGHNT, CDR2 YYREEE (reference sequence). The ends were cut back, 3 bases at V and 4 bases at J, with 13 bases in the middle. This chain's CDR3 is CASSSRQFPYGYTF. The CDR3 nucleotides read TGTGCCAGCAGCTCCCGACAGTTCCCCTATGGCTACACCTTC. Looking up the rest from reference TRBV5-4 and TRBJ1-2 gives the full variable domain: ETGVTQSPTHLIKTRGQQVTLRCSSQSGHNTVSWYQQALGQGPQFIFQYYREEENGRGNFPPRFSGLQFPNYSSELNVNALELDDSALYLCASSSRQFPYGYTFGSGTRLTVV.